This TCR beta chain was captured in a study of T-cell memory formation after mild COVID-19. Study details: Clustering of TCRs was largely donor specific. Study observations and caveats: Largely, contracting CD4+ clones fell within CM and EM, and contracting CD8+ clones within EMRA. Contracting clones, day 15 to 85, had balanced CD4/CD8, and later expanders favored CD4+.

Trimming removed 1 base from V and 1 base from J; junction bases left unmatched: 1. Germline CDR1 and CDR2: SGHDT and YYEEEE. The CDR3 consists of 14 residues. 5'RACE with constant-segment primers yielded barcoded, UMI-tagged TCR alpha and TCR beta cDNA libraries. TCRdb re-called the 5' RACE reads with MiXCR, one entry per CDR3 protein. In the table there are fewer than 350,000 distinct CDR3 sequences, more than 15% of which are singletons. This clonotype was seen many times. Its antigen is unknown. V is TRBV5-6 and J is TRBJ2-5; 7 bases align to TRBD2. The specimen sequenced was PBMCs or a T cell subset sorted from them (not recorded which). This receptor was taken from a man aged 18 to 29 who had mild COVID-19 (a few samples of this study predate the infection). Cell type and time point are not known. CDR3: CASSLWTSQETQYF. CDR3 coding DNA: TGTGCCAGCAGCTTGTGGACTAGCCAAGAGACCCAGTACTTC.